This T cell receptor (beta chain) was captured by sequencing in a study of T cell responses to AZD1222 COVID-19 vaccine. Points from the study as a whole: Donors, mostly white British, included more females; clonal diversity was possibly underestimated. Spike-specific TCR breadth rose after two AZD1222 doses, and depth rose as well. Mapped onto spike, vaccine-associated CD4 TCRs spanned it and were dominant at 160-218 and 743-854.

Notes on this clone: Its specificity is unknown.

Germline V CDR1 and CDR2: SGHRS, YFSETQ. This CDR3 comprises 14 residues. Germline trimming cut 0 bases from V and 3 bases from J; bases unmatched to any gene: 3. Assay: immunoSEQ multiplex PCR; the TCRdb copy retains only in-frame clones and omits some. The sample consists of 95,000 to 100,000 clones, about 89% of them appearing once. The starting material was peripheral blood, obtained 28 days after the second AZD1222 dose. This receptor was obtained from an adult who received the AZD1222 COVID-19 vaccine. The V and J genes are TRBV5-1 and TRBJ2-7; 7 bases agree with TRBD1. CDR3 DNA: TGCGCCAGCAGCTTGGGACAGGGAGTCTACGAGCAGTACTTC. Its protein is CASSLGQGVYEQYF.